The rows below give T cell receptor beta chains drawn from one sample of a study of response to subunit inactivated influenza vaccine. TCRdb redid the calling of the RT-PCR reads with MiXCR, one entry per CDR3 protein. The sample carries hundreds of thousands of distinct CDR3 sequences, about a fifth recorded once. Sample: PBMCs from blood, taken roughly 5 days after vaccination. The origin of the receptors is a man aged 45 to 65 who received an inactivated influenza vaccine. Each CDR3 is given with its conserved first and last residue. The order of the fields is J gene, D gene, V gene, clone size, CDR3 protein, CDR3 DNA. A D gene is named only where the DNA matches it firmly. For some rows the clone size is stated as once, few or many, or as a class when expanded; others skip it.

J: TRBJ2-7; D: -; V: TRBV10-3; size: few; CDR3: CAIRGPTYEQYF; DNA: TGTGCCATCAGGGGACCTACCTACGAGCAGTACTTC
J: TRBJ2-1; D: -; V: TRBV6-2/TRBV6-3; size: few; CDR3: CASKTVSYNEQFF; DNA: TGTGCCAGCAAGACTGTCTCCTACAATGAGCAGTTCTTC
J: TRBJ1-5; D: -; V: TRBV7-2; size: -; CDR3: CASSLRPPNGNQPQHF; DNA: TGTGCCAGCAGCCTTCGGCCCCCCAATGGGAATCAGCCCCAGCATTTT
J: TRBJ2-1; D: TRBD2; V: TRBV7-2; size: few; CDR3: CASSPRLAGRNEQFF; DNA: TGTGCCAGCAGCCCGAGACTAGCGGGAAGGAATGAGCAGTTCTTC
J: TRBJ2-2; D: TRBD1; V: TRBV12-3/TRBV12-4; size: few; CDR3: CASRVDRVWAGELFF; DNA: TGTGCCAGCAGGGTTGACAGGGTTTGGGCTGGGGAGCTGTTTTTT
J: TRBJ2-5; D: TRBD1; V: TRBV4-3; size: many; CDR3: CASSQDRGYQETQYF; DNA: TGCGCCAGCAGCCAAGACAGGGGGTACCAAGAGACCCAGTACTTC
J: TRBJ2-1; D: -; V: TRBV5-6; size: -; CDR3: CASSLEVGRSSYNEQFF; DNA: TGTGCCAGCAGCTTGGAGGTTGGCAGAAGCTCCTACAATGAGCAGTTCTTC
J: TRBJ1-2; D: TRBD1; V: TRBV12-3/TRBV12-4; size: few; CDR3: CASSLAHRGQGYGYTF; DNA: TGTGCCAGCAGTTTAGCCCACAGGGGACAGGGCTATGGCTACACCTTC
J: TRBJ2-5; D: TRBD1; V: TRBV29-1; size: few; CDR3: CSVEGTGIETQYF; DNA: TGCAGCGTTGAGGGGACAGGGATCGAGACCCAGTACTTC
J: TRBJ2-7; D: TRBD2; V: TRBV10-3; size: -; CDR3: CAISEGREGPYEQYF; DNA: TGTGCCATCAGTGAAGGGCGGGAGGGCCCCTACGAGCAGTACTTC
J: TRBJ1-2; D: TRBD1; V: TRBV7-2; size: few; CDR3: CASSLDLDRVGGYTF; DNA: TGTGCCAGCAGCTTAGACCTGGACAGGGTTGGCGGCTACACCTTC
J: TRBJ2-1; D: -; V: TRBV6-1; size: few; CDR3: CASRRDTFYNEQFF; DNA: TGTGCCAGCAGACGGGACACTTTCTACAATGAGCAGTTCTTC
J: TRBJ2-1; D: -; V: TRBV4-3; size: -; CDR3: CASSQEGVRSNEQFF; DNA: TGCGCCAGCAGCCAAGAGGGTGTGAGGAGCAATGAGCAGTTCTTC
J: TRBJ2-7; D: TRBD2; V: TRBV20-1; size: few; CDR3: CSARDYSGTSGHEQYF; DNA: TGCAGTGCTAGAGACTACTCCGGGACTAGCGGGCACGAGCAGTACTTC
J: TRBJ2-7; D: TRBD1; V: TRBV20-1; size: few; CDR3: CSAPPRPTGDEQYF; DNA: TGCAGTGCTCCACCCAGACCAACAGGGGACGAGCAGTACTTC
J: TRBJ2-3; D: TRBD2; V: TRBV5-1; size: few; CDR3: CASSLLGWTSADTQYF; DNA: TGCGCCAGCAGCTTGCTAGGGTGGACTAGCGCAGATACGCAGTATTTT
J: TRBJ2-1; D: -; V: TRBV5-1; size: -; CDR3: CASSFSSAANNEQFF; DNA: TGCGCCAGCAGCTTCTCTAGCGCCGCAAACAATGAGCAGTTCTTC
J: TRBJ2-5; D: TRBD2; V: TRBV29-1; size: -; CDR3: CSVERGGGQETQYF; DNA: TGCAGCGTTGAGCGCGGGGGGGGCCAAGAGACCCAGTACTTC
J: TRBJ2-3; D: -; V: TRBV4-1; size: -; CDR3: CASSQAGTDTQYF; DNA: TGCGCCAGCAGCCAAGCAGGGACAGATACGCAGTATTTT
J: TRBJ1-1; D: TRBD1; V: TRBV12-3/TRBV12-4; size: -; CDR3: CASSPGQGRMNTEAFF; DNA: TGTGCCAGCAGTCCGGGACAGGGAAGGATGAACACTGAAGCTTTCTTT
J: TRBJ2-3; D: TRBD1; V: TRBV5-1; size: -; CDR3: CASSRGDSSTDTQYF; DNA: TGCGCCAGCAGCAGAGGGGACAGTAGCACAGATACGCAGTATTTT
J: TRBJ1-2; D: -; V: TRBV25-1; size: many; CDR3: CASSALGAALGYTF; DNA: TGTGCCAGCAGTGCTCTAGGGGCCGCCCTGGGCTACACCTTC
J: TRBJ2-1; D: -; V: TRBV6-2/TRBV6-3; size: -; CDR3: CASSYRGTDNEQFF; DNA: TGTGCCAGCAGTTACCGCGGGACAGACAATGAGCAGTTCTTC
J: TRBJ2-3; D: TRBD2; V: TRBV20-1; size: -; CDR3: CSARTLAGLTDTQYF; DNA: TGCAGTGCTAGAACACTAGCGGGGCTCACAGATACGCAGTATTTT
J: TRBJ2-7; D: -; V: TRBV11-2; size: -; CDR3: CASSLLTGTYEQYF; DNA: TGTGCCAGCAGTCTCCTAACAGGGACCTACGAGCAGTACTTC
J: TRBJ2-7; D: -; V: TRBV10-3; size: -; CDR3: CATTDFTYEQYF; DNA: TGTGCCACCACGGACTTTACCTACGAGCAGTACTTC
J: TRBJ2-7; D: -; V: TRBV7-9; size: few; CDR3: CASRPVYEQYF; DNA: TGTGCCAGCAGACCAGTGTACGAGCAGTACTTC
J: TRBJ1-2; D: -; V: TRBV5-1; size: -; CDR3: CASSLGDNPNYGYTF; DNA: TGCGCCAGCAGCTTGGGGGACAACCCCAACTATGGCTACACCTTC
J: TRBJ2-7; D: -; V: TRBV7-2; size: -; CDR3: CASSLDPVTYEQYF; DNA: TGTGCCAGCAGCTTAGATCCAGTAACCTACGAGCAGTACTTC
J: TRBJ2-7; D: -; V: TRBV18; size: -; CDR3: CASSPSGYSYEQYF; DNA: TGTGCCAGCTCACCCTCCGGGTACTCCTACGAGCAGTACTTC
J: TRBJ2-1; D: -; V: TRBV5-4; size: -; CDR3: CASSLRPDQAYNEQFF; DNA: TGTGCCAGCAGCTTGCGTCCGGACCAGGCCTACAATGAGCAGTTCTTC
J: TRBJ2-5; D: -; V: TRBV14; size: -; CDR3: CASSQDISRETQYF; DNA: TGTGCCAGCAGCCAAGATATTTCGCGGGAGACCCAGTACTTC
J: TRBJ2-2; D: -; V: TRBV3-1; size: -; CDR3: CASSQGREAGELFF; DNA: TGTGCCAGCAGCCAAGGAAGGGAGGCCGGGGAGCTGTTTTTT
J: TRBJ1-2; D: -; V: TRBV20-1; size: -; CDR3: CSALGGRDYGYTF; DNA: TGCAGTGCCCTGGGGGGTAGGGACTATGGCTACACCTTC
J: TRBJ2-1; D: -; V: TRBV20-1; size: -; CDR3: CSARDDEVGEQFF; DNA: TGCAGTGCTAGAGATGATGAGGTTGGTGAGCAGTTCTTC
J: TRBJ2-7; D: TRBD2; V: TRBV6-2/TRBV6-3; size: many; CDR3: CASNLAGTYEQYF; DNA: TGTGCCAGCAATTTAGCGGGGACCTACGAGCAGTACTTC
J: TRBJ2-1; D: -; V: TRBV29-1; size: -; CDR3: CSVETGLGNEQFF; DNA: TGCAGCGTTGAGACGGGCCTTGGAAATGAGCAGTTCTTC
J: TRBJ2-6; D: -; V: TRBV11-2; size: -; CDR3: CASSSGGPNVLAGANVLTF; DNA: TGTGCCAGCAGCTCCGGGGGGCCGAATGTCTTAGCTGGGGCCAACGTCCTGACTTTC
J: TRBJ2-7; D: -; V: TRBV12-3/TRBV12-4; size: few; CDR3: CASSPTAPYEQYF; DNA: TGTGCCAGCAGTCCCACAGCCCCCTACGAGCAGTACTTC
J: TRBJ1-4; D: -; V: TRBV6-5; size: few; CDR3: CASGTNEKLFF; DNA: TGTGCCAGCGGGACAAATGAAAAACTGTTTTTT
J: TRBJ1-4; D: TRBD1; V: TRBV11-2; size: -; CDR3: CASKDGTANEKLFF; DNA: TGTGCCAGCAAAGACGGGACAGCTAATGAAAAACTGTTTTTT
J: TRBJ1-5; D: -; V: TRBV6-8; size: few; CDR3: CASSYLEPQHF; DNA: TGTGCCAGCAGTTACTTGGAGCCCCAGCATTTT
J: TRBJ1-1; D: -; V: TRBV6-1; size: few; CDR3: CASTSGTANTEAFF; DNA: TGTGCCAGCACCTCCGGGACGGCGAACACTGAAGCTTTCTTT
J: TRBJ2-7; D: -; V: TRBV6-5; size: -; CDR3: CASSHGPYEQYF; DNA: TGTGCCAGCAGCCACGGACCCTACGAGCAGTACTTC
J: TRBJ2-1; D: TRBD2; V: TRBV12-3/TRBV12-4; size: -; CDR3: CASSLNRGGGYNEQFF; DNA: TGTGCCAGCAGTTTAAACCGGGGGGGCGGTTACAATGAGCAGTTCTTC
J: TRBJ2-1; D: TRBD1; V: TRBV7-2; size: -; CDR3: CASSLGATGGMNEQFF; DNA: TGTGCCAGCAGCTTAGGGGCGACAGGGGGCATGAATGAGCAGTTCTTC
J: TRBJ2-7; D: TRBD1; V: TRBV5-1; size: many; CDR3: CASSSGTGGSYEQYF; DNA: TGCGCCAGCAGCTCAGGGACAGGTGGATCCTACGAGCAGTACTTC
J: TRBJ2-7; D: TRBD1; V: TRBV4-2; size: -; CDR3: CASSQAGQGADEQYF; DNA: TGTGCCAGCAGCCAAGCGGGACAGGGGGCTGACGAGCAGTACTTC
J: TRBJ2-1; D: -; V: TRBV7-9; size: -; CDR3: CASSFEGGFDEQFF; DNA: TGTGCCAGCAGCTTTGAGGGGGGGTTCGATGAGCAGTTCTTC
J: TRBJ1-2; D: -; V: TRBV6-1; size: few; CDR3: CASWPGNLRDYGYTF; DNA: TGTGCCAGCTGGCCTGGGAATCTACGGGACTATGGCTACACCTTC
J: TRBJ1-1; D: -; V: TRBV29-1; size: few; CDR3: CSVGRRTEAFF; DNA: TGCAGCGTTGGTCGGCGGACTGAAGCTTTCTTT